This T cell receptor (beta chain) was retrieved from a study of T-cell memory formation after mild COVID-19 (dated by TCRdb to the early 2020s). At the level of the whole study: TCR sequence clusters from the two donors were found to be largely donor specific. The cohort comprised two young, previously healthy adult volunteers, one female and one male. In a couple of donors, T-cell clones that expanded and contracted after mild COVID-19 were tracked by sequencing TCRalpha and TCRbeta repertoires over time. Here is what the overall study found, with its caveats: Whether the second-wave clones peaking on day 37 were SARS-CoV-2 specific was not confirmed. The study covered only a couple of mild cases, and larger cohorts including severe cases with pre-infection samples were considered necessary. Contracting CD4+ clones were found mainly in CM and EM memory subsets, while CD8+ clones were enriched in EMRA. The detection of some responding clones in pre-infection memory suggests that pre-existing cross-reactive memory T cells joined the SARS-CoV-2 response. Clones contracting from day 15 to 85 had balanced CD4/CD8 phenotypes, while a second wave expanding from day 15 to 37 was biased towards CD4+.

PBMCs were isolated by Ficoll-Paque density gradient centrifugation. Data came from an Illumina NovaSeq 6000. Using 5'RACE with constant-segment primers, TCRalpha and TCRbeta cDNA libraries were constructed, with sample barcodes and unique molecular identifiers added in the process. RNA was extracted from every sample with Trizol reagent. Amplification of the libraries took two PCR steps, and the second step added a second sample barcode plus Illumina TruSeq adapters. The libraries were sequenced on an Illumina NovaSeq using 2 x 150 bp paired-end reads. The authors' analysis ran thus. Demultiplexing of reads and collapsing into UMI-guided consensus sequences were performed with migec v1.2.7. Using mixcr v2.1.11, UMI consensuses were aligned to TRA and TRB V and J templates and then assembled into clonotypes. Expanded or contracted clonotypes were those called significant by both edgeR and NoisET, with noise models trained on biological replicates. For edgeR calls, the thresholds were a false discovery rate-adjusted p below 0.01 and a log2 fold-change of 1. As an exploratory analysis of dynamics, max-normalized trajectories of the 1000 most abundant clonotypes were examined with PCA combined with hierarchical clustering. Each responding clone was given a CD4 or CD8 phenotype based on the CD4+ and CD8+ repertoires, which had been sequenced separately. TCRdb reprocessed the public reads (quality trimming at Q25 with fastp, clone calling with MiXCR) and kept in-frame beta chains. Duplicate CDR3 protein sequences are folded into a single record with the most common DNA and genes. TCRdb, not the original authors, processed these V and J calls. In this sample the table shows hundreds of thousands of distinct CDR3 sequences, approximately 18% of which occur a single time. 20% to 25% of the sample is in the top ten clones.

Sequences SNHLY (CDR1) and FYNNEI (CDR2) are obtained from the germline V gene. V gives up 7 bases and J gives up 0 bases, and the segment between their germline ends measures 10 bases. The CDR3 starts with the cysteine, ends with the phenylalanine, and has 15 residues. Only CDR3 DNA remains: 45 bases, in frame from the first base. Comment on this clonotype: Its cognate antigen has yet to be identified. Base quality data are lacking; no much larger clone is found one base away.

The receptor chain draws on TRBV2 and TRBJ1-6; matching of 5 bases hints at TRBD1 as the D gene. The sequenced sample was PBMCs or a T cell subset sorted from them (not recorded which). This clonotype was sampled from a man younger than 35 who had mild COVID-19 (a few samples of this study predate the infection). The sample titles of this study are shuffled in the database, so cell type and time point are left out; the donor was told from shared clones. The CDR3: CASIQGSSYNSPLHF. In nucleotide form, the sequence is TGTGCCAGCATTCAGGGCAGCTCCTATAATTCACCCCTCCACTTT.